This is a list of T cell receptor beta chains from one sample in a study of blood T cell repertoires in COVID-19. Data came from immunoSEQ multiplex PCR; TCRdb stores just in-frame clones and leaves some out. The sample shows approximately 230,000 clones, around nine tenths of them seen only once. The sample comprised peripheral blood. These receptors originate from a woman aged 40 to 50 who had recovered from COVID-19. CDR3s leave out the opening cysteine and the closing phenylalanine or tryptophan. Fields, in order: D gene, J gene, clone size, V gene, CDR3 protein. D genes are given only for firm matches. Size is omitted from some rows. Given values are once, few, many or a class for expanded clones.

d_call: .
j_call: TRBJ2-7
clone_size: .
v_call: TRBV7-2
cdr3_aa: ASSPRGDRYEQY

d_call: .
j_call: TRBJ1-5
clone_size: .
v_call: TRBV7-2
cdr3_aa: ASSLTRVSNQPQH

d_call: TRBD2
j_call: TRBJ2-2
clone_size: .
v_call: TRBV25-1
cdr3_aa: ASSDGAGANTGELF

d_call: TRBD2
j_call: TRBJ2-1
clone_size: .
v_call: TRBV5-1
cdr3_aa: ASSLNGREEYEQF

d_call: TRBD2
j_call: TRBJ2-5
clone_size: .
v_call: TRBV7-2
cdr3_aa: ASSLRGGTQETQY

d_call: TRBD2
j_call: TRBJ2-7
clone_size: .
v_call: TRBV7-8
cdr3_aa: ASSLEAGGPLYEQY

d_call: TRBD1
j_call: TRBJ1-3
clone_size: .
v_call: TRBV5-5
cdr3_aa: ASSLLGQGFGGGNTIY

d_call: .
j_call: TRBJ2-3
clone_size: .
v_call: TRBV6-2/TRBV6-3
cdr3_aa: ASSYRQGISTDTQY

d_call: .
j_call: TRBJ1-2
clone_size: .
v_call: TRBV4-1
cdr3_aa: ASSQPDIYGYT

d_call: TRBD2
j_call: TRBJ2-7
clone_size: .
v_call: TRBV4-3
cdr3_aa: ASSQGLAGLYEQY

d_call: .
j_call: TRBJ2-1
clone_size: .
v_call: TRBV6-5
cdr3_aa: ASSSTTTTFLREQF

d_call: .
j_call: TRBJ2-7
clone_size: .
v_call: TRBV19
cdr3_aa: ASSIDRGAYEQY

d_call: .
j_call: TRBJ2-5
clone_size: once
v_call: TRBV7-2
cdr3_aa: ASREGGETQY

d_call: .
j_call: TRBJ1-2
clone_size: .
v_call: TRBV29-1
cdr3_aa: SVESGTTNYGYT

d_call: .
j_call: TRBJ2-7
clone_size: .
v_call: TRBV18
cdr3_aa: ASSPSSYEQY

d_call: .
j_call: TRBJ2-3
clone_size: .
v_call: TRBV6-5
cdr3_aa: ASSYSIQSADTQY

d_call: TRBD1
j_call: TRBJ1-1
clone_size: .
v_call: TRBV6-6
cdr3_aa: ASIRDSLMNTEAF

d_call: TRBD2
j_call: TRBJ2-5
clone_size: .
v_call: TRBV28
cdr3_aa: ASSLRGGRETQY

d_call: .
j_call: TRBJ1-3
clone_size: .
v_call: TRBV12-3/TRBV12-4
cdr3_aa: ASSLVDYTIY

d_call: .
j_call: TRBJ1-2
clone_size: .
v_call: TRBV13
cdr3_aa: ASSLQGTNYGYT

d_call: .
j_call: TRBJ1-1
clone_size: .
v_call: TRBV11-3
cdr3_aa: ASSSKAGIGNTEAF

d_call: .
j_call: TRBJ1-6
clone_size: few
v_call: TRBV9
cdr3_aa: ASSGLRNSPLH

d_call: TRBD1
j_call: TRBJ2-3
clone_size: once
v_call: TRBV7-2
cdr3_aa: ASSSPTGERDTQY

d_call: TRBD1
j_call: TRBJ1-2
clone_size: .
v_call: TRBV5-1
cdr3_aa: ASSISSRQGPRDGYT

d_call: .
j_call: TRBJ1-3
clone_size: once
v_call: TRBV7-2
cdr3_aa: ASSSDTASGNTIY

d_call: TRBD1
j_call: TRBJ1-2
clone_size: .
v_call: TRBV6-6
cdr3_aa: ASSYGTDYGYT

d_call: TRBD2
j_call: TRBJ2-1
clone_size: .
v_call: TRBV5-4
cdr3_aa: ASNPVGRLAGNEQF

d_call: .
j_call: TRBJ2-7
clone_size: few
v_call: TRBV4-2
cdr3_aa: ASSQGTGKPYEQY

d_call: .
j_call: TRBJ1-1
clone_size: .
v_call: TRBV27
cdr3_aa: ASSPLIRGINTEAF

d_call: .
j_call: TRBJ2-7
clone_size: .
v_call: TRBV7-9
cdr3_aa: ASSFRRNSSYEQY

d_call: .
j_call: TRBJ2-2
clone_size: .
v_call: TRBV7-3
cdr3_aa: ASGIPKGGRNTGELF

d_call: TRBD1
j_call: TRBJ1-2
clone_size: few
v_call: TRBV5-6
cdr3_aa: ASSLLQGAVGYT

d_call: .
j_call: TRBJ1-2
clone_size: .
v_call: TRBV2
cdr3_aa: ASTRSDSLLYGYT

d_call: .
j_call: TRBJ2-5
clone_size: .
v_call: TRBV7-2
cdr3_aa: ASSLRGGPGETQY

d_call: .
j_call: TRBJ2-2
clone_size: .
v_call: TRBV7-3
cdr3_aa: ASRITSGAGELF

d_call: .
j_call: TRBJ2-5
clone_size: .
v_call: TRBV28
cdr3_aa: ASSPGGQETQY

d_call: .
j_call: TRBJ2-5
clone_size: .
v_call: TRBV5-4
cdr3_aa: ASSLKGRETQY

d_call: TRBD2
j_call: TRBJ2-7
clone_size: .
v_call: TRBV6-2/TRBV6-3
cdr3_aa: ASGRGGSLDEQY

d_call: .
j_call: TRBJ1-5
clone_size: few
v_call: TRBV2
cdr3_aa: ASTSGGRPQH

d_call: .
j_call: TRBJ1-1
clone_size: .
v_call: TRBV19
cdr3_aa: ASREGGHGNTEAF

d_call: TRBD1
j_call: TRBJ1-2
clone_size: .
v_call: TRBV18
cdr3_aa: ASSPARGGTGGRSGGYT

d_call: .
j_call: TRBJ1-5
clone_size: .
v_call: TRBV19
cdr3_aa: ASGIQGGQPQH